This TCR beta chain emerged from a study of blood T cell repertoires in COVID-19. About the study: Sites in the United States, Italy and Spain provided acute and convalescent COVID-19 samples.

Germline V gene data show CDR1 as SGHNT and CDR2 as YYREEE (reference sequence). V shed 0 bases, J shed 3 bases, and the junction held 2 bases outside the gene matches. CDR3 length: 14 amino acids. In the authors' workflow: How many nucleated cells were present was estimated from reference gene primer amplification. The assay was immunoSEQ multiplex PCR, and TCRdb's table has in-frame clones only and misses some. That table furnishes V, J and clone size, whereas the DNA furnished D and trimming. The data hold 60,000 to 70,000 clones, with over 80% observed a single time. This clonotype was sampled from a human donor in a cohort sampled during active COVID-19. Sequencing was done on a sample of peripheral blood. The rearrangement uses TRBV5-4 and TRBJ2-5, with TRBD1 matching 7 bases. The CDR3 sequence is CASSLETGKETQYF. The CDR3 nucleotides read TGTGCCAGCAGCTTGGAGACAGGGAAAGAGACCCAGTACTTC.